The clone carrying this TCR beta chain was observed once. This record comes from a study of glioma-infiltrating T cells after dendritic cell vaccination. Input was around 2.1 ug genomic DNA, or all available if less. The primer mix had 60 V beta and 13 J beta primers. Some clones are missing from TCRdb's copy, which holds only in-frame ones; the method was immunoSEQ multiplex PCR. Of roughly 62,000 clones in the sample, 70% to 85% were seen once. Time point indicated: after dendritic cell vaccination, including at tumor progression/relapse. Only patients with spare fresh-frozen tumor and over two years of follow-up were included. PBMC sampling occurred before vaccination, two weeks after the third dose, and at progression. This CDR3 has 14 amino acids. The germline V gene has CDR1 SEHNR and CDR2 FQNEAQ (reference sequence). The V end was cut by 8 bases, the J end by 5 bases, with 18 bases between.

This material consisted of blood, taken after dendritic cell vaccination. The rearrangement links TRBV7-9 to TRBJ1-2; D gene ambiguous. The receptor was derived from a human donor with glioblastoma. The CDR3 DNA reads TGTGCCAGCCACAAAGGCGGGGAAGGTTATGGCTACACCTTC. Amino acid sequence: CASHKGGEGYGYTF. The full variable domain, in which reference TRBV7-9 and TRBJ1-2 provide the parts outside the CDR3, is DTGVSQNPRHKITKRGQNVTFRCDPISEHNRLYWYRQTLGQGPEFLTYFQNEAQLEKSRLLSDRFSAERPKGSFSTLEIQRTEQGDSAMYLCASHKGGEGYGYTFGSGTRLTVV.